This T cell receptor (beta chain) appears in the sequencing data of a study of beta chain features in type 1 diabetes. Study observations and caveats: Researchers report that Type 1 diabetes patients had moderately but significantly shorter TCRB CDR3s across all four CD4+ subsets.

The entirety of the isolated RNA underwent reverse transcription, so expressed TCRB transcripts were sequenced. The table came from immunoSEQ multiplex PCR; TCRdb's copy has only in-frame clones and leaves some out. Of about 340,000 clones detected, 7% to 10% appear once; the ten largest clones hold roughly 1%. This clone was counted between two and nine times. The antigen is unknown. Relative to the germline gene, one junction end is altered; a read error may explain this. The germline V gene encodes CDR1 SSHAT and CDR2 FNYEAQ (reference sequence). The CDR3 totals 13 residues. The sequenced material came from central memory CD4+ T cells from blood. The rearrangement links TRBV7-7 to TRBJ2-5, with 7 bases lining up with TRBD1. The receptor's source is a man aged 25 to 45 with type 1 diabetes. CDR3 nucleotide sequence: TGTGCTAGCAGCTTCGACAGGGATCAGACCCAGTACTTC. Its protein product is CASSFDRDQTQYF.